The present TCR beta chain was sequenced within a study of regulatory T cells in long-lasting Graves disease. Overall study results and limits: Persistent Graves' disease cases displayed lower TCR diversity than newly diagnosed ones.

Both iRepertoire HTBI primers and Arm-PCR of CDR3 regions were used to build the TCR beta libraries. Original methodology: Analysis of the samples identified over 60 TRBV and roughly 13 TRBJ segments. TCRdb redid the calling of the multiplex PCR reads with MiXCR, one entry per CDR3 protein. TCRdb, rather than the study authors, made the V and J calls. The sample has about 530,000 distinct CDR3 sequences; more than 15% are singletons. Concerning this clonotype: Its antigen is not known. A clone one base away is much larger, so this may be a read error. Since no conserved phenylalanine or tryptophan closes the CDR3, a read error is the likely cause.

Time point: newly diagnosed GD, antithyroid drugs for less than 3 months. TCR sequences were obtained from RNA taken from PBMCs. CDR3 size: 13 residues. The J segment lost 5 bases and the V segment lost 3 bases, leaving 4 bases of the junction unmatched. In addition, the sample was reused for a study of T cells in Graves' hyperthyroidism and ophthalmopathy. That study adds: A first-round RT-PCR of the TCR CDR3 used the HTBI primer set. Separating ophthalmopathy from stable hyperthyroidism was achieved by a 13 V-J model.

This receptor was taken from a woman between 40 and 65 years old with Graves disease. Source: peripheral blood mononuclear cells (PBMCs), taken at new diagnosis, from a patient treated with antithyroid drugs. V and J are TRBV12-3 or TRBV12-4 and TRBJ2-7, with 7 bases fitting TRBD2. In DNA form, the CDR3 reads TGTGCCAGCAGTTTTCAGGGAGGGAACGAGCAGTACCTC. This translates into CASSFQGGNEQYL.